This T cell receptor (beta chain) was recorded in a study of technical replicates of blood from a few donors. Germline V CDR1 and CDR2: SGHVS, FQNEAQ. This CDR3 is 14 amino acids long. Trimming shortened V by 5 bases and J by 0 bases, and 10 bases separated the two germline ends. Data came from immunoSEQ multiplex PCR; TCRdb stores just in-frame clones and leaves some out. The sample consists of 75,000 to 100,000 clones, roughly 94% of them appearing once. The sample consisted of T cells isolated from PBMCs. This chain uses TRBV7-8 with TRBJ1-2; D perhaps matches TRBD1 (5 bases). This TCR was sampled from a human donor in good health. Here the CDR3 DNA reads TGTGCCAGCAGCGCTCGACAGTCTAACTATGGCTACACCTTC. Amino acid sequence: CASSARQSNYGYTF.